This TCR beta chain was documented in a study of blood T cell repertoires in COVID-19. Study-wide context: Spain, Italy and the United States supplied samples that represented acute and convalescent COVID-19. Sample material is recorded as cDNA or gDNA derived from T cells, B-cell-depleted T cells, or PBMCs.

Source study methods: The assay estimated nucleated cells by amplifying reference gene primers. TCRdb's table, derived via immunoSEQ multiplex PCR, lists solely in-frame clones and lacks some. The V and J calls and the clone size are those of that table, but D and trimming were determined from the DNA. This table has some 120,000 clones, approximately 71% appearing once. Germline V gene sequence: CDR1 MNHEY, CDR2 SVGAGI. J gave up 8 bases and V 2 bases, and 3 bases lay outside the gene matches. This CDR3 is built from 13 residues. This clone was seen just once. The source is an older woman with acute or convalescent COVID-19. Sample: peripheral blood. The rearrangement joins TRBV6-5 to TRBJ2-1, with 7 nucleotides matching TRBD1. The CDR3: CASSYDRDHEQFF. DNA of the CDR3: TGTGCCAGCAGTTACGACAGGGACCATGAGCAGTTCTTC.